A selection of T cell receptor beta chains follows, all from one sample in a study of blood T cell repertoires in COVID-19. Data came from immunoSEQ multiplex PCR; TCRdb stores just in-frame clones and leaves some out. The sample has 110,000 to 150,000 clones, 75% to 90% seen once. Sequencing input: peripheral blood. Source of these receptors: a human donor in a cohort sampled during active COVID-19. Each CDR3 is given with its conserved first and last residue. Where a row states a size, it is once, few, many or the class of an expanded clone; other rows omit it.

TRBJ1-2 once TRBV5-1 CASSSPGQTYGYTF
TRBJ1-1 . TRBV5-4 CASFYGPNTEAFF
TRBJ2-4 . TRBV18 CASSPLYRDQNIQYF
TRBJ2-7 . TRBV6-2/TRBV6-3 CASSPSERGSSYEQYF
TRBJ2-1 . TRBV7-3 CASSLSRTGKGDNEQFF
TRBJ1-1 few TRBV6-5 CASSKTGKGDTEAFF
TRBJ1-1 . TRBV4-1 CASSLAPGQPNTEAFF
TRBJ2-1 few TRBV24-1 CATRSTGGNEQFF
TRBJ1-4 . TRBV3-1/TRBV3-2 CASSHDRRRNEKLFF
TRBJ2-5 . TRBV18 CASSPLKGQETQYF
TRBJ1-1 . TRBV11-2 CASSLSSGRSVNTEAFF
TRBJ2-7 . TRBV5-4 CASSLTGVGGEQYF
TRBJ1-5 . TRBV12-3/TRBV12-4 CASSPMNQPQHF
TRBJ1-1 . TRBV2 CASSNGQVDTEAFF
TRBJ2-5 . TRBV3-1/TRBV3-2 CASSQVYSSGGAETQYF
TRBJ1-4 once TRBV27 CARFATNEKLFF
TRBJ2-1 . TRBV7-3 CASSLTAGPPYNEQFF
TRBJ2-3 . TRBV7-3 CASRPAGSTDTQYF
TRBJ2-3 . TRBV6-5 CASSPRTGLTDTQYF
TRBJ2-3 . TRBV6-1 CASSEVGPVGTQYF
TRBJ2-3 . TRBV2 CASRRTSARQDTQYF
TRBJ1-5 . TRBV15 CATSRDRGDQPQHF
TRBJ2-1 . TRBV3-1/TRBV3-2 CASSQGSLGGHEQFF
TRBJ2-6 . TRBV4-1 CASSLEGVSGANVLTF
TRBJ1-2 once TRBV7-9 CASSQGSGTSLGGYTF
TRBJ2-4 . TRBV3-1/TRBV3-2 CASSQGATLAKNIQYF
TRBJ2-1 . TRBV2 CASSEGWAGGNEQFF
TRBJ2-3 . TRBV5-1 CASSPDGSTDTQYF
TRBJ1-1 few TRBV27 CASMRRLENTEAFF
TRBJ2-3 once TRBV12-5 CASGSSTKGGAGFRTDTQYF
TRBJ1-1 . TRBV13 CASRLTGNTEAFF
TRBJ2-1 . TRBV9 CASSVAGSGSYNEQFF
TRBJ2-1 . TRBV5-1 CASSKRGDYNEQFF
TRBJ2-1 few TRBV20-1 CSASRAGQVNEQFF
TRBJ2-1 . TRBV4-2 CASSYPGLAYNEQFF
TRBJ1-2 . TRBV5-6 CASSIPGTEYGYTF